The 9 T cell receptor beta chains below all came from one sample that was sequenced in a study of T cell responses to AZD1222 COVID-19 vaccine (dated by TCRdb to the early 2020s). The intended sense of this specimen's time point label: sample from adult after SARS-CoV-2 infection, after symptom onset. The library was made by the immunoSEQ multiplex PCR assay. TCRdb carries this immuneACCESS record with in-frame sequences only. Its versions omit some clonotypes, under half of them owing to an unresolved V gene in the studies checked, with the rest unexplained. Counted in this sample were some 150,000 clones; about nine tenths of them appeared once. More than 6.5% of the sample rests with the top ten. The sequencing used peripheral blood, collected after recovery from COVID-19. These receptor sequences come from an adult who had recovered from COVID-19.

This CDR3 reads CASSYQTGANNYGYTF. For the CDR3, the DNA is TGTGCCAGCAGTTACCAAACAGGGGCGAATAACTATGGCTACACCTTC. The chain links TRBV5-4 to TRBJ1-2, with 7 nucleotides matching TRBD1. CDR3 size: 16 residues. Germline-derived CDR1 and CDR2 are SGHNT and YYREEE (reference sequence). Trimming took 5 bases from V and 1 from J; bases not matched to a gene: 11. Together with reference TRBV5-4 and TRBJ1-2, the CDR3 gives the full variable domain: ETGVTQSPTHLIKTRGQQVTLRCSSQSGHNTVSWYQQALGQGPQFIFQYYREEENGRGNFPPRFSGLQFPNYSSELNVNALELDDSALYLCASSYQTGANNYGYTFGSGTRLTVV.

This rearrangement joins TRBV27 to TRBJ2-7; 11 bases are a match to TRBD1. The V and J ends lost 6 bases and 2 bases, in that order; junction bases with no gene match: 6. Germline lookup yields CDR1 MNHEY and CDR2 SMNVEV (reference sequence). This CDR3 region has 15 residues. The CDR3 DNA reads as TGTGCCAGCAGCCTCCGGGACAGGGGGGCCTACGAGCAGTACTTC. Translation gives CASSLRDRGAYEQYF.

CDR3 amino acids: CASRPRDSGRTEAFF. CDR3 DNA sequence: TGTGCCAGCAGACCCCGGGACAGTGGGAGGACTGAAGCTTTCTTT. The genes are TRBV28 and TRBJ1-1; 7 positions match TRBD1. The germline V gene has CDR1 MDHEN and CDR2 SYDVKM. V gave up 6 bases and J gave up 5 bases; unmatched junction bases: 12. This CDR3 is 15 amino acids long.

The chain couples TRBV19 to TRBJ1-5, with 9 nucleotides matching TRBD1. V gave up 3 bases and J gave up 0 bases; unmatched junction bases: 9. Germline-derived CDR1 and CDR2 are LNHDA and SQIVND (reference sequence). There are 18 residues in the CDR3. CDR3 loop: CASSMEGTGHYSNQPQHF. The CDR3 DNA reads TGTGCCAGTAGTATGGAGGGGACAGGGCACTATAGCAATCAGCCCCAGCATTTT.

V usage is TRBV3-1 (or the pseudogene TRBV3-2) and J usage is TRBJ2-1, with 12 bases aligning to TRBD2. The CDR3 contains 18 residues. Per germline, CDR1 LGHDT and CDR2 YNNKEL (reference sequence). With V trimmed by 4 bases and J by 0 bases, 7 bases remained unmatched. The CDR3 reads CASSPGLAGRGSYNEQFF. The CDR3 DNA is TGTGCCAGCAGCCCCGGACTAGCGGGAAGGGGCTCCTACAATGAGCAGTTCTTC.

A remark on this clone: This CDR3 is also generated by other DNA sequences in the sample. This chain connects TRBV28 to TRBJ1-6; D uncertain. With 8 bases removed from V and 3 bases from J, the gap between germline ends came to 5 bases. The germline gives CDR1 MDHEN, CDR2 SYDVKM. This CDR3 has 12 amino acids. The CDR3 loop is CASSLYNSPLHF. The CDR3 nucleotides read TGTGCCAGCTCACTCTATAATTCACCCCTCCACTTT.

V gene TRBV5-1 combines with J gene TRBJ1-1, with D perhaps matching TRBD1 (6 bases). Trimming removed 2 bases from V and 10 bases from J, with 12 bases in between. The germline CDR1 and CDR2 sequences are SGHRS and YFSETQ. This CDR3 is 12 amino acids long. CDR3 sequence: CASSFQGSGAFF. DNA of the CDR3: TGCGCCAGCAGCTTTCAGGGGAGTGGAGCTTTCTTT.

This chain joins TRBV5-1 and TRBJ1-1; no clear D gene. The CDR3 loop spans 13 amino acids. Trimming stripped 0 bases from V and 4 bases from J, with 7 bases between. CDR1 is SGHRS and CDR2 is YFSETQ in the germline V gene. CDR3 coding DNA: TGCGCCAGCAGCTTGGGGGAACGCACTGAAGCTTTCTTT. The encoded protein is CASSLGERTEAFF.

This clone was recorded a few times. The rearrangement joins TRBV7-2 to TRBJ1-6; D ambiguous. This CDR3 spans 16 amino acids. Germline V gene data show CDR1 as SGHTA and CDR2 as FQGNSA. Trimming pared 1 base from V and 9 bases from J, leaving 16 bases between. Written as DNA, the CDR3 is TGTGCCAGCAGCTTAGGGGTGTCAGGAGTAGGTTCACCCCTCCACTTT. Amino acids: CASSLGVSGVGSPLHF.